This TCR beta chain was sequenced during a study of cytomegalovirus exposure and HLA in healthy donors. As for this clone: What it recognizes is unknown.

The trim removed 4 bases at V and 7 bases at J, leaving 7 bases unmatched. Germline-derived CDR1 and CDR2 are MDHEN and SYDVKM. The CDR3 totals 14 residues. Study-wide results and limits: TCR beta sequences numbering 15,000 to 20,000 were associated with HLA alleles at 0.05 false discovery rate in a later analysis.

PCR used 60 Vbeta primers and 13 Jbeta primers. Profiling relied on immunoSEQ multiplex PCR, and the TCRdb table lists in-frame clones only, not all of them. Of 110,000 to 150,000 clones in the sample, about 79% were seen once. This sequence joins TRBV28 and TRBJ1-2; TRBD1 agrees at 9 bases. The receptor was isolated from a young woman in good health and CMV-seronegative. The sample comprised PBMCs. The CDR3 DNA is TGTGCCAGCAGTTCCGGACAGGGGCTGGCTGGCTACACCTTC. It is translated as CASSSGQGLAGYTF.